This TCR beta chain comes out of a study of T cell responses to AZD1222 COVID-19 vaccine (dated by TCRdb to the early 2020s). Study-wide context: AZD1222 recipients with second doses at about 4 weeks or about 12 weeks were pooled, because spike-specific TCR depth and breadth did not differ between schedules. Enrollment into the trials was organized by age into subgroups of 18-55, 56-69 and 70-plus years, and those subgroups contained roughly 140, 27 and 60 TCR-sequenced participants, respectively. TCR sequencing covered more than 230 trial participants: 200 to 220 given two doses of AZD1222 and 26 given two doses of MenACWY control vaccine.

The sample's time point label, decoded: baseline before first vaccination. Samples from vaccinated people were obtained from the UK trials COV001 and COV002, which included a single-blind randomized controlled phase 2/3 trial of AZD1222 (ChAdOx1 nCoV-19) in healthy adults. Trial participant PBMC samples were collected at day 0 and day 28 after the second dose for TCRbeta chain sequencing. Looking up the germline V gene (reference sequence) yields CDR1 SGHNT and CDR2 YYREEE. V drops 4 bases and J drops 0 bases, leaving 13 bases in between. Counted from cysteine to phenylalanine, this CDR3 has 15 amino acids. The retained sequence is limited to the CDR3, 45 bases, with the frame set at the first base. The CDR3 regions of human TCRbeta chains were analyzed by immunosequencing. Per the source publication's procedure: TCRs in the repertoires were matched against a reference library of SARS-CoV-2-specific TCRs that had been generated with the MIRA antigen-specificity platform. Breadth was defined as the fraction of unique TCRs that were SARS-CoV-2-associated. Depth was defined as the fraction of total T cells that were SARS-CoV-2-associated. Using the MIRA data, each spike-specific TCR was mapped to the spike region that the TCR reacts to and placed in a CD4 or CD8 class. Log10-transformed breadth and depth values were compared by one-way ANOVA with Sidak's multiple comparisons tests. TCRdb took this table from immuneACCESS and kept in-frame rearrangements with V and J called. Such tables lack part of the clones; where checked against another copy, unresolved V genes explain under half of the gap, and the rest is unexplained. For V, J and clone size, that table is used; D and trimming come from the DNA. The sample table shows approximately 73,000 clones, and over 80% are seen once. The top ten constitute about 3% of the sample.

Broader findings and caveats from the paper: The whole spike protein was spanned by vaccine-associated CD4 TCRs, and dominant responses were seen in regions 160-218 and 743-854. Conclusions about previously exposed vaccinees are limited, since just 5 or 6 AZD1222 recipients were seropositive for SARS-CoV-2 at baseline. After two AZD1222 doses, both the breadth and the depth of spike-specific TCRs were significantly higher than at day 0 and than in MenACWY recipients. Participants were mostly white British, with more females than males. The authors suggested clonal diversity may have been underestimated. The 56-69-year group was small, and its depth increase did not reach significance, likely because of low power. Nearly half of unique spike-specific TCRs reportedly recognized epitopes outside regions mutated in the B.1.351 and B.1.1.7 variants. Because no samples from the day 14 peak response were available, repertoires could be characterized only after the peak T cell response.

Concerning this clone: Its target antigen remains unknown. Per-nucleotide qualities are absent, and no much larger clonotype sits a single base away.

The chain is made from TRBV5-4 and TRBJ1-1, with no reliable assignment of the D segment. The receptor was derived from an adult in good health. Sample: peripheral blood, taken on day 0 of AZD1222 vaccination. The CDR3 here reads CASSPTPPLNTEAFF. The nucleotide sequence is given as TGTGCCAGCAGCCCGACCCCCCCCTTGAACACTGAAGCTTTCTTT.